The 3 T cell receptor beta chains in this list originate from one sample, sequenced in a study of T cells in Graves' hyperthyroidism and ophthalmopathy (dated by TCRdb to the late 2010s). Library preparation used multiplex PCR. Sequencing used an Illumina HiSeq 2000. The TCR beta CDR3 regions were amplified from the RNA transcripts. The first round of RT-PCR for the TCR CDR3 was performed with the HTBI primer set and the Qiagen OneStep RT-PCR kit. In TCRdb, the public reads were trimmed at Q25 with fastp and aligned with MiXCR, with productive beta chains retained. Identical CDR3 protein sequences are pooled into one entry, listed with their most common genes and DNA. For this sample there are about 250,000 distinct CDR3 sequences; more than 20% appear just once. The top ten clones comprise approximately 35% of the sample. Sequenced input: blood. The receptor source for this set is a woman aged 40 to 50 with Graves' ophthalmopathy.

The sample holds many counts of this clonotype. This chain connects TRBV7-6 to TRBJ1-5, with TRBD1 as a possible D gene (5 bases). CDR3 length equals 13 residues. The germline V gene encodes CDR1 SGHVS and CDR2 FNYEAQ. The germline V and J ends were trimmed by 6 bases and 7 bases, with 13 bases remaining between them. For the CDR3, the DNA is TGTGCCAGCAGTCAGATGGGGGGACAGCCCCAGCATTTT. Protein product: CASSQMGGQPQHF.

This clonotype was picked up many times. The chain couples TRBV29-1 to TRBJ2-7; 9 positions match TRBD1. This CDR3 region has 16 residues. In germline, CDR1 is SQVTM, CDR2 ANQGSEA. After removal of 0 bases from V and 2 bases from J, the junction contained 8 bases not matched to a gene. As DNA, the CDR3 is TGCAGCGTTGAAGAATCCGGACAGGGGCCAACCTACGAGCAGTACTTC. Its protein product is CSVEESGQGPTYEQYF.

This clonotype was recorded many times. The CDR3 region is CAWGTGTGAYEQYF. The CDR3 DNA follows: TGTGCCTGGGGTACCGGGACAGGGGCCTACGAGCAGTACTTC. The chain recombines TRBV30 with TRBJ2-7; 10 positions match TRBD1. V lost 5 bases and J lost 2; bases outside the gene matches: 6. The CDR3 is made up of 14 amino acids. In germline, CDR1 is GTSNPN, CDR2 SVGIG (reference sequence). The variable domain in full, completed from reference TRBV30 and TRBJ2-7, reads SQTIHQWPATLVQPVGSPLSLECTVEGTSNPNLYWYRQAAGRGLQLLFYSVGIGQISSEVPQNLSASRPQDRQFILSSKKLLLSDSGFYLCAWGTGTGAYEQYFGPGTRLTVT.